The next 29 T cell receptor beta chains were all read from a single sample in a study of monozygotic twins with inflammatory bowel disease. TCRdb re-called the 5' RACE reads and shows each CDR3 protein once, DNA omitted. This specimen shows around 200,000 distinct CDR3 sequences; the ten leading clones hold roughly 1.5%. Sample: blood. The origin of the receptors is a human donor with ulcerative colitis or Crohn's disease, or a healthy co-twin of an affected twin (not recorded which).

V usage is TRBV4-1 and J usage is TRBJ2-1; TCRdb lists TRBD1, though no DNA is available to test this call. The germline gives CDR1 MGHRA, CDR2 YSYEKL. This CDR3 contains 16 residues. CDR3 residues: CASSQEKPNRAVEQFF.

The chain combines TRBV20-1 with TRBJ2-1; no DNA is available, so the TRBD2 call from TCRdb remains unchecked. CDR3 length equals 14 residues. Per the germline V gene, CDR1 is DFQATT and CDR2 is SNEGSKA (reference sequence). The chain's CDR3 is CSARTSGPYNEQFF.

The rearrangement links TRBV7-9 to TRBJ2-5. CDR1 and CDR2 (germline): SEHNR, FQNEAQ (reference sequence). The CDR3 consists of 14 residues. The CDR3 sequence is CASSLVWMGETQYF.

CDR3 loop: CASSTREGGAEVQYF. The chain is built from TRBV9 and TRBJ2-5; TCRdb designates TRBD1, a call that cannot be tested without DNA. The germline gives CDR1 SGDLS, CDR2 YYNGEE. This CDR3 comprises 15 residues.

This chain joins TRBV20-1 and TRBJ2-1. There are 11 residues in the CDR3. Germline loops: CDR1 DFQATT, CDR2 SNEGSKA (reference sequence). CDR3 sequence: CSARGLPKQFF.

The V gene is TRBV11-2, the J gene TRBJ2-3. The germline gives CDR1 SGHAT, CDR2 FQNNGV. The CDR3 is 14 residues long. Here the CDR3 reads CASSLGGLSDTQYF.

The chain uses TRBV15 and TRBJ2-3; without DNA, the TCRdb call of TRBD1 cannot be checked. Germline loops: CDR1 LNHNV, CDR2 YYDKDF (reference sequence). The CDR3 has 15 residues. The CDR3 reads CATNPWDGGGDTQYF.

CDR3 residues: CASTVLSGSFTGELFF. The chain uses TRBV2 and TRBJ2-2; TCRdb indicates TRBD2, and absent DNA this call remains unverified. Germline lookup yields CDR1 SNHLY and CDR2 FYNNEI. The length of the CDR3 is 16 residues. Drawing the rest from reference TRBV2 and TRBJ2-2, the complete variable domain is EPEVTQTPSHQVTQMGQEVILRCVPISNHLYFYWYRQILGQKVEFLVSFYNNEISEKSEIFDDQFSVERPDGSNFTLKIRSTKLEDSAMYFCASTVLSGSFTGELFFGEGSRLTVL.

V and J are TRBV5-1 and TRBJ2-2; TCRdb's D call, TRBD1, is unchecked because there is no DNA. Per the germline V gene, CDR1 is SGHRS and CDR2 is YFSETQ. The CDR3 loop spans 15 amino acids. The CDR3 sequence is CASSLWDRVTGELFF.

The chain links TRBV12-3 or TRBV12-4 to TRBJ1-2; TCRdb's D call, TRBD1, is unchecked because there is no DNA. The CDR3 has 13 residues. CDR3 sequence reads: CASSLATGWGYTF.

The V gene is TRBV20-1, the J gene TRBJ1-4. The germline V gene has CDR1 DFQATT and CDR2 SNEGSKA (reference sequence). The CDR3 is 12 amino acids. The CDR3 here is CSGTATNEKLFF.

J is TRBJ1-5 and V is TRBV7-9. This CDR3 contains 15 residues. CDR1 is SEHNR, CDR2 FQNEAQ, per germline (reference sequence). CDR3: CASSLWDGASWPQHF.

This rearrangement joins TRBV20-1 to TRBJ2-3; checking the TCRdb D call of TRBD2 is not possible without DNA. The CDR3 totals 17 residues. Germline CDR1 DFQATT, CDR2 SNEGSKA (reference sequence). This chain's CDR3 is CSARDPSGTPALDTQYF.

V is TRBV7-2 and J is TRBJ1-1. CDR3 length equals 15 residues. Germline CDR1 is SGHTA and CDR2 is FQGNSA. The CDR3 region is CASSLVPAAGTEAFF. Based on the CDR3 plus reference TRBV7-2 and TRBJ1-1, the full variable domain is GAGVSQSPSNKVTEKGKDVELRCDPISGHTALYWYRQSLGQGLEFLIYFQGNSAPDKSGLPSDRFSAERTGGSVSTLTIQRTQQEDSAVYLCASSLVPAAGTEAFFGQGTRLTVV.

The CDR3 sequence is CASSLGRSSYNEQFF. V and J are TRBV5-1 and TRBJ2-1. The CDR3 covers 15 residues. Germline assignment: CDR1 SGHRS and CDR2 YFSETQ. The whole variable domain, filled in from reference TRBV5-1 and TRBJ2-1, reads KAGVTQTPRYLIKTRGQQVTLSCSPISGHRSVSWYQQTPGQGLQFLFEYFSETQRNKGNFPGRFSGRQFSNSRSEMNVSTLELGDSALYLCASSLGRSSYNEQFFGPGTRLTVL.

This chain connects TRBV14 to TRBJ2-7; the D gene TCRdb calls, TRBD1, cannot be checked with no DNA. The V gene's germline CDR1 is SGHDN and CDR2 FVKESK. This CDR3 spans 19 amino acids. CDR3 sequence: CASSHCPLSTGGICDEQYF. The variable domain in full, completed from reference TRBV14 and TRBJ2-7, reads EAGVTQFPSHSVIEKGQTVTLRCDPISGHDNLYWYRRVMGKEIKFLLHFVKESKQDESGMPNNRFLAERTGGTYSTLKVQPAELEDSGVYFCASSHCPLSTGGICDEQYFGPGTRLTVT.

J is TRBJ1-1 and V is TRBV28; TCRdb selects TRBD1, and the lack of DNA leaves this call unchecked. From germline, CDR1 is MDHEN and CDR2 SYDVKM. The CDR3 is 15 amino acids. The CDR3 protein is CASSLRGTAQSEAFF.

The chain is built from TRBV10-1 and TRBJ2-1; TCRdb picks TRBD2, but there is no DNA to check that call. The CDR3 is 14 amino acids. Germline assignment: CDR1 WNHNN and CDR2 SYGVQD (reference sequence). This CDR3 reads CASSEGLAGGEQFF.

This chain connects TRBV6-5 to TRBJ1-2. This CDR3 is 13 amino acids long. Germline CDR1 MNHEY, CDR2 SVGAGI. The CDR3: CASSKWANYGYTF.

The chain couples TRBV2 to TRBJ1-1; TCRdb calls TRBD1, which cannot be checked without DNA. CDR3 size: 13 residues. CDR1 is SNHLY, CDR2 FYNNEI, per germline. CDR3 amino acids: CASCRQGESEAFF.

The rearrangement links TRBV20-1 to TRBJ2-3; TCRdb outputs TRBD1, but without DNA this stays unchecked. CDR1 and CDR2 (germline): DFQATT, SNEGSKA (reference sequence). The CDR3 extends over 14 amino acids. CDR3 sequence reads: CSASPGTSTDTRYF.

This chain uses TRBV20-1 with TRBJ1-3. CDR1 is DFQATT, CDR2 SNEGSKA, per germline (reference sequence). The CDR3 runs 16 residues. CDR3: CSARYDWRGSGNTIYF.

The V call is TRBV20-1, the J call TRBJ1-6; TCRdb's assignment of TRBD1 cannot be checked, as there is no DNA. The CDR3 runs to 19 residues. Germline values: CDR1 DFQATT, CDR2 SNEGSKA (reference sequence). The CDR3 is CSARGILKGASSYNSPLHF.

The chain has TRBV20-1 and TRBJ2-3. CDR1 DFQATT and CDR2 SNEGSKA come from the germline V gene (reference sequence). The CDR3 contains 12 residues. CDR3 region: CSVWQTRDTQYF.

The chain uses TRBV12-3 or TRBV12-4 and TRBJ1-2; TCRdb's D call of TRBD1 is untestable without DNA. The CDR3 covers 13 residues. The CDR3 region is CASRAGDRYGYTF.

This sequence joins TRBV18 and TRBJ2-3. The germline V gene encodes CDR1 KGHSH and CDR2 LQKENI. This CDR3 is built from 14 residues. The CDR3 is CASSPPVLGDTQYF.

The chain recombines TRBV11-1 with TRBJ2-2; TCRdb reports TRBD1, a call that lacks DNA to check it against. The CDR3 has 15 amino acids. The germline gives CDR1 SGHAT, CDR2 FQDESV (reference sequence). The CDR3 spells CASSHDDRTTGELFF.

The V gene is TRBV24-1, the J gene TRBJ1-1; TCRdb returns TRBD1, unconfirmable since there is no DNA. The CDR3 is made up of 11 amino acids. Germline V gene data show CDR1 as KGHDR and CDR2 as SFDVKD. The chain's CDR3 is CATSEAGVAFF.

The CDR3 sequence is CASGDRGGTGELFF. This chain links TRBV11-3 with TRBJ2-2; TCRdb calls TRBD1, which cannot be checked without DNA. The CDR3 length is 14 residues. In germline, CDR1 is SGHNT, CDR2 YENEEA.